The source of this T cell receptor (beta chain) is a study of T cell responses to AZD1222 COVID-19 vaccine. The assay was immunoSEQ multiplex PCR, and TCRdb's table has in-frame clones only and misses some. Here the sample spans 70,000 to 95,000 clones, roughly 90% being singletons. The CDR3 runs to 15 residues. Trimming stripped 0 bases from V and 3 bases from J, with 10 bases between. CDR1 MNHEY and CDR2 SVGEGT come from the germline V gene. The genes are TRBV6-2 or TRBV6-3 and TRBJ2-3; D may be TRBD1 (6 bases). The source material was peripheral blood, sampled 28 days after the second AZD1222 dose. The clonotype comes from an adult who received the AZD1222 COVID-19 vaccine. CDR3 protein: CASSYSWGRTDTQYF. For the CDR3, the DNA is TGTGCCAGCAGTTACTCGTGGGGGCGAACAGATACGCAGTATTTT.